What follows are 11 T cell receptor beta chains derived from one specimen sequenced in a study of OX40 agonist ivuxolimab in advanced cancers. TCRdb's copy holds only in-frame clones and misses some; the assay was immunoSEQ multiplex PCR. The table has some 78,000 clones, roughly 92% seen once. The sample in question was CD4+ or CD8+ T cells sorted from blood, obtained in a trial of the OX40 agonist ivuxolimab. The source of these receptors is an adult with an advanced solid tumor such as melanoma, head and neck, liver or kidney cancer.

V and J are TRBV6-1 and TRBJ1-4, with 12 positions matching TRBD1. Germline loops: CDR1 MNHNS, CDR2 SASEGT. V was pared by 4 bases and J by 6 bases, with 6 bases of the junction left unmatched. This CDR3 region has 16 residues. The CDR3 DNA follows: TGTGCCAGCAGTGTCGGGACAGGGGGCGTGTATGAAAAACTGTTTTTT. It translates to CASSVGTGGVYEKLFF.

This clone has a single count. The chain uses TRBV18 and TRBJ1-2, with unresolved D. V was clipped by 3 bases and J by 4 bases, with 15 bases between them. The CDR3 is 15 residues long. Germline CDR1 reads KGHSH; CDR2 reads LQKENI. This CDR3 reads CASSPTRTVGYGYTF. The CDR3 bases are TGTGCCAGCTCACCTACTCGGACCGTCGGCTATGGCTACACCTTC.

Here the CDR3 reads CASSVIGTGHYEQYF. The DNA of the CDR3 is TGTGCCAGCAGTGTTATCGGGACAGGGCACTACGAGCAGTACTTC. This rearrangement joins TRBV6-1 to TRBJ2-7; TRBD1 aligns across 9 bases. This CDR3 contains 15 residues. The germline gives CDR1 MNHNS, CDR2 SASEGT. V was clipped by 4 bases and J by 3 bases; unmatched bases: 7.

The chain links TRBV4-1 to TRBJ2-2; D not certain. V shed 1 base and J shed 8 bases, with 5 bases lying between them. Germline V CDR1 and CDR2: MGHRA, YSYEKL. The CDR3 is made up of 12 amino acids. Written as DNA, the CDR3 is TGCGCCAGCAGCCAAGCAACGGGGGAGCTGTTTTTT. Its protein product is CASSQATGELFF.

CDR3 protein: CAWTGGRSNQPQHF. The CDR3 DNA sequence: TGTGCCTGGACCGGGGGAAGATCCAATCAGCCCCAGCATTTT. V usage is TRBV30 and J usage is TRBJ1-5; D might be TRBD1 (5 bases). This CDR3 region has 14 residues. V lost 4 bases and J 3 bases, leaving 13 bases between the germline ends. CDR1 and CDR2 (germline): GTSNPN, SVGIG (reference sequence).

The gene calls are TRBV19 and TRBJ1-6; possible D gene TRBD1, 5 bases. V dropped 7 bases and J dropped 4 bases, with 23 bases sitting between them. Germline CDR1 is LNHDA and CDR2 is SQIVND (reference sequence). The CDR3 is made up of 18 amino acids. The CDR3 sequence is CASNGAHEPFGYNSPLHF. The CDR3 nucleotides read TGTGCCAGTAATGGGGCCCACGAACCTTTTGGGTATAATTCACCCCTCCACTTT.

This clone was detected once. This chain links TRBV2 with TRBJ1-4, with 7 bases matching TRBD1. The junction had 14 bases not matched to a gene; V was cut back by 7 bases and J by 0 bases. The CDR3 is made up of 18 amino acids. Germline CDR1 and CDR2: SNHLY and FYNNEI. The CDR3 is CASKTGTAVFATNEKLFF. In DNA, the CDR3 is TGTGCCAGCAAAACCGGGACAGCCGTCTTTGCAACTAATGAAAAACTGTTTTTT.

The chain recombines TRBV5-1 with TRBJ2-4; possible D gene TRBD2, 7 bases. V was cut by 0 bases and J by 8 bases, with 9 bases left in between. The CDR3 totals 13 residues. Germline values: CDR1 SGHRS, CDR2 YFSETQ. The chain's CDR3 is CASSLEGGHIQYF. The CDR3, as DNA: TGCGCCAGCAGCTTGGAGGGGGGGCACATTCAGTACTTC.

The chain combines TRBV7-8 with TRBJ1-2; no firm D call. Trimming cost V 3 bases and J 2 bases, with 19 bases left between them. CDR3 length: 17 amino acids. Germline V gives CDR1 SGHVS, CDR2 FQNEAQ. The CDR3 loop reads CASSLRSTGRWNYGYTF. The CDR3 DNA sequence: TGTGCCAGCAGCTTGCGTTCGACCGGGAGATGGAACTATGGCTACACCTTC. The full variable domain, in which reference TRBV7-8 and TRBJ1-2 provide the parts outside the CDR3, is GAGVSQSPRYKVAKRGQDVALRCDPISGHVSLFWYQQALGQGPEFLTYFQNEAQLDKSGLPSDRFFAERPEGSVSTLKIQRTQQEDSAVYLCASSLRSTGRWNYGYTFGSGTRLTVV.

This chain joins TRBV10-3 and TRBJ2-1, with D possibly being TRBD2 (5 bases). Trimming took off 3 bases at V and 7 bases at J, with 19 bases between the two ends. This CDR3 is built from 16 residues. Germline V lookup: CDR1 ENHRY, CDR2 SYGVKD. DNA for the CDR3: TGTGCCATCAGTGATACCGGGAACTTAGGTCGGAATGAGCAGTTCTTC. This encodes CAISDTGNLGRNEQFF.

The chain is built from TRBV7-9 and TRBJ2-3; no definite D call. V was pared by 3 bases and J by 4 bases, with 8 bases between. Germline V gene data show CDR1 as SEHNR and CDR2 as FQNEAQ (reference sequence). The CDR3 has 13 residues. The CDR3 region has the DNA TGTGCCAGCAGCTTCCCCCAGGCAGATACGCAGTATTTT. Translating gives CASSFPQADTQYF.